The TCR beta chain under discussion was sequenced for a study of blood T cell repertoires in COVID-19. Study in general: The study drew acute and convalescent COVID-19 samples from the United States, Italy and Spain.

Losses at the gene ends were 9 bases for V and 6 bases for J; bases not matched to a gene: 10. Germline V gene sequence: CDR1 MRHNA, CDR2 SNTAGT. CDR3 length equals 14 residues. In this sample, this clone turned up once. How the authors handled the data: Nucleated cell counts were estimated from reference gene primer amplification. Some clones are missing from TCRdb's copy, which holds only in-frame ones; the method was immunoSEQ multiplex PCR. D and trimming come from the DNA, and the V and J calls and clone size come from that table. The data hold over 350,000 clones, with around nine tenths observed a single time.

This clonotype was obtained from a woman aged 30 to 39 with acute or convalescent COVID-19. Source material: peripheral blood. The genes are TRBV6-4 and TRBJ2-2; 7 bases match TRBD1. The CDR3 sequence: CASSDRAGSGELFF. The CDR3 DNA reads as TGTGCCAGTTCTGACAGGGCCGGGTCCGGGGAGCTGTTTTTT.